This T cell receptor (beta chain) was captured by sequencing in a study of blood T cell repertoires in COVID-19. Repertoires were generated with immunoSEQ multiplex PCR, while TCRdb's copy carries only in-frame clones and drops some. The sample yields 200,000 or so clones, 75% to 85% seen once. This clone was detected only a few times. Per germline, CDR1 MNHEY and CDR2 SVGEGT. The junction had 9 bases not matched to a gene; V was cut back by 2 bases and J by 2 bases. This CDR3 has 17 amino acids. The TCR sequence derives from a woman aged 80 or older with COVID-19, enrolled during active disease. The chain couples TRBV6-2 or TRBV6-3 to TRBJ2-1; 7 positions match TRBD2. Sequenced: peripheral blood. The CDR3 bases are TGTGCCAGCAGTTACGGGATATGGGCGGGAGCCTACAATGAGCAGTTCTTC. The encoded protein is CASSYGIWAGAYNEQFF.